This passage covers 9 T cell receptor beta chains from one sample sequenced in a study of long-term antiretroviral therapy in people with HIV. The libraries were made with immunoSEQ v3.0 at survey level. Assay: immunoSEQ multiplex PCR; the TCRdb copy retains only in-frame clones and omits some. The sample holds 25,000 to 35,000 clones, 75% to 90% seen once. This specimen consisted of unsorted PBMCs, obtained about 2.7 years after starting antiretroviral therapy. These receptors were taken from a young man with HIV.

This chain links TRBV6-1 with TRBJ2-7; D remains ambiguous. This CDR3 comprises 13 residues. V was clipped by 6 bases and J by 4 bases, with 13 bases between them. The germline V gene encodes CDR1 MNHNS and CDR2 SASEGT. The CDR3 loop is CASSLPPFYEQYF. In DNA, the CDR3 is TGTGCCAGCAGCCTGCCGCCTTTTTACGAGCAGTACTTC.

The V and J genes are TRBV19 and TRBJ1-1; D unresolved. The V gene lost 6 bases and the J gene lost 5 bases, with 22 bases spanning the gap. The V gene's germline CDR1 is LNHDA and CDR2 SQIVND (reference sequence). This CDR3 has 16 residues. Here the CDR3 reads CASRREAGIRETEAFF. The DNA for the CDR3 is TGTGCCAGTAGAAGGGAGGCGGGGATTCGGGAGACTGAAGCTTTCTTT.

The CDR3 region is CASSDEGVMNTEAFF. The DNA for the CDR3 is TGTGCCAGCAGTGACGAGGGGGTCATGAACACTGAAGCTTTCTTT. The chain combines TRBV6-1 with TRBJ1-1; a possible D gene is TRBD1 (6 bases). Trimming stripped 3 bases from V and 0 bases from J, with 11 bases between. This CDR3 is built from 15 residues. The V gene's germline CDR1 is MNHNS and CDR2 SASEGT.

This clone was observed a handful of times. The V and J genes are TRBV13 and TRBJ2-2; D is ambiguous. CDR1 and CDR2 (germline): PRHDT, FYEKMQ (reference sequence). The CDR3 is 12 amino acids. V shed 4 bases and J shed 6 bases, with 6 bases lying between them. This chain's CDR3 is CASSSPPGELFF. The DNA for the CDR3 is TGTGCCAGCAGCTCCCCCCCCGGGGAGCTGTTTTTT.

This clone was seen just once. This sequence joins TRBV18 and TRBJ1-6; TRBD1 might be the D (6 bases). V lost 3 bases and J lost 6, with 15 bases in between. Germline V gene data show CDR1 as KGHSH and CDR2 as LQKENI. There are 16 residues in the CDR3. For the CDR3, the DNA is TGTGCCAGCTCACCGGGACCCGGGGGCTCTAATTCACCCCTCCACTTT. This gives the protein CASSPGPGGSNSPLHF.

Only a few counts were recorded for this clone. The chain is built from TRBV7-3 and TRBJ1-2, with 7 bases fitting TRBD1. Unmatched junction bases numbered 6, after V lost 5 bases and J lost 3 bases. The germline V gene encodes CDR1 SGHTA and CDR2 FQGTGA. The CDR3 loop spans 14 amino acids. The CDR3 DNA is TGTGCCAGCAGCGCCCAGGGGGGGGACTATGGCTACACCTTC. This codes for CASSAQGGDYGYTF.

This clone was picked up one time. This chain joins TRBV6-1 and TRBJ2-3; 9 bases are a match to TRBD2. Per the germline V gene, CDR1 is MNHNS and CDR2 is SASEGT. V lost 8 bases and J lost 3; bases outside the gene matches: 6. The CDR3 runs 14 residues. The CDR3 DNA reads TGTGCCAGCGGCCCGCTAGCGGGGACAGATACGCAGTATTTT. Its protein is CASGPLAGTDTQYF.

V and J are TRBV5-6 and TRBJ2-2; D is perhaps TRBD1 or TRBD2 (5 bases each). CDR1 and CDR2 from the germline V gene are SGHDT and YYEEEE. The CDR3 extends over 15 amino acids. Deletions cut 5 bases from V and 3 bases from J, with 14 bases between. The CDR3 nucleotides read TGTGCCAGCAGTCAAGAACGAGGGGACACCGGGGAGCTGTTTTTT. Translated: CASSQERGDTGELFF.

The CDR3 DNA follows: TGTGCCTGGAGTGTAGCCAGGAACACCGGGGAGCTGTTTTTT. As protein: CAWSVARNTGELFF. The V and J genes are TRBV30 and TRBJ2-2; no clear D. This CDR3 comprises 14 residues. CDR1 is GTSNPN, CDR2 SVGIG, per germline (reference sequence). V was cut by 0 bases and J by 1 base, with 6 bases left in between.